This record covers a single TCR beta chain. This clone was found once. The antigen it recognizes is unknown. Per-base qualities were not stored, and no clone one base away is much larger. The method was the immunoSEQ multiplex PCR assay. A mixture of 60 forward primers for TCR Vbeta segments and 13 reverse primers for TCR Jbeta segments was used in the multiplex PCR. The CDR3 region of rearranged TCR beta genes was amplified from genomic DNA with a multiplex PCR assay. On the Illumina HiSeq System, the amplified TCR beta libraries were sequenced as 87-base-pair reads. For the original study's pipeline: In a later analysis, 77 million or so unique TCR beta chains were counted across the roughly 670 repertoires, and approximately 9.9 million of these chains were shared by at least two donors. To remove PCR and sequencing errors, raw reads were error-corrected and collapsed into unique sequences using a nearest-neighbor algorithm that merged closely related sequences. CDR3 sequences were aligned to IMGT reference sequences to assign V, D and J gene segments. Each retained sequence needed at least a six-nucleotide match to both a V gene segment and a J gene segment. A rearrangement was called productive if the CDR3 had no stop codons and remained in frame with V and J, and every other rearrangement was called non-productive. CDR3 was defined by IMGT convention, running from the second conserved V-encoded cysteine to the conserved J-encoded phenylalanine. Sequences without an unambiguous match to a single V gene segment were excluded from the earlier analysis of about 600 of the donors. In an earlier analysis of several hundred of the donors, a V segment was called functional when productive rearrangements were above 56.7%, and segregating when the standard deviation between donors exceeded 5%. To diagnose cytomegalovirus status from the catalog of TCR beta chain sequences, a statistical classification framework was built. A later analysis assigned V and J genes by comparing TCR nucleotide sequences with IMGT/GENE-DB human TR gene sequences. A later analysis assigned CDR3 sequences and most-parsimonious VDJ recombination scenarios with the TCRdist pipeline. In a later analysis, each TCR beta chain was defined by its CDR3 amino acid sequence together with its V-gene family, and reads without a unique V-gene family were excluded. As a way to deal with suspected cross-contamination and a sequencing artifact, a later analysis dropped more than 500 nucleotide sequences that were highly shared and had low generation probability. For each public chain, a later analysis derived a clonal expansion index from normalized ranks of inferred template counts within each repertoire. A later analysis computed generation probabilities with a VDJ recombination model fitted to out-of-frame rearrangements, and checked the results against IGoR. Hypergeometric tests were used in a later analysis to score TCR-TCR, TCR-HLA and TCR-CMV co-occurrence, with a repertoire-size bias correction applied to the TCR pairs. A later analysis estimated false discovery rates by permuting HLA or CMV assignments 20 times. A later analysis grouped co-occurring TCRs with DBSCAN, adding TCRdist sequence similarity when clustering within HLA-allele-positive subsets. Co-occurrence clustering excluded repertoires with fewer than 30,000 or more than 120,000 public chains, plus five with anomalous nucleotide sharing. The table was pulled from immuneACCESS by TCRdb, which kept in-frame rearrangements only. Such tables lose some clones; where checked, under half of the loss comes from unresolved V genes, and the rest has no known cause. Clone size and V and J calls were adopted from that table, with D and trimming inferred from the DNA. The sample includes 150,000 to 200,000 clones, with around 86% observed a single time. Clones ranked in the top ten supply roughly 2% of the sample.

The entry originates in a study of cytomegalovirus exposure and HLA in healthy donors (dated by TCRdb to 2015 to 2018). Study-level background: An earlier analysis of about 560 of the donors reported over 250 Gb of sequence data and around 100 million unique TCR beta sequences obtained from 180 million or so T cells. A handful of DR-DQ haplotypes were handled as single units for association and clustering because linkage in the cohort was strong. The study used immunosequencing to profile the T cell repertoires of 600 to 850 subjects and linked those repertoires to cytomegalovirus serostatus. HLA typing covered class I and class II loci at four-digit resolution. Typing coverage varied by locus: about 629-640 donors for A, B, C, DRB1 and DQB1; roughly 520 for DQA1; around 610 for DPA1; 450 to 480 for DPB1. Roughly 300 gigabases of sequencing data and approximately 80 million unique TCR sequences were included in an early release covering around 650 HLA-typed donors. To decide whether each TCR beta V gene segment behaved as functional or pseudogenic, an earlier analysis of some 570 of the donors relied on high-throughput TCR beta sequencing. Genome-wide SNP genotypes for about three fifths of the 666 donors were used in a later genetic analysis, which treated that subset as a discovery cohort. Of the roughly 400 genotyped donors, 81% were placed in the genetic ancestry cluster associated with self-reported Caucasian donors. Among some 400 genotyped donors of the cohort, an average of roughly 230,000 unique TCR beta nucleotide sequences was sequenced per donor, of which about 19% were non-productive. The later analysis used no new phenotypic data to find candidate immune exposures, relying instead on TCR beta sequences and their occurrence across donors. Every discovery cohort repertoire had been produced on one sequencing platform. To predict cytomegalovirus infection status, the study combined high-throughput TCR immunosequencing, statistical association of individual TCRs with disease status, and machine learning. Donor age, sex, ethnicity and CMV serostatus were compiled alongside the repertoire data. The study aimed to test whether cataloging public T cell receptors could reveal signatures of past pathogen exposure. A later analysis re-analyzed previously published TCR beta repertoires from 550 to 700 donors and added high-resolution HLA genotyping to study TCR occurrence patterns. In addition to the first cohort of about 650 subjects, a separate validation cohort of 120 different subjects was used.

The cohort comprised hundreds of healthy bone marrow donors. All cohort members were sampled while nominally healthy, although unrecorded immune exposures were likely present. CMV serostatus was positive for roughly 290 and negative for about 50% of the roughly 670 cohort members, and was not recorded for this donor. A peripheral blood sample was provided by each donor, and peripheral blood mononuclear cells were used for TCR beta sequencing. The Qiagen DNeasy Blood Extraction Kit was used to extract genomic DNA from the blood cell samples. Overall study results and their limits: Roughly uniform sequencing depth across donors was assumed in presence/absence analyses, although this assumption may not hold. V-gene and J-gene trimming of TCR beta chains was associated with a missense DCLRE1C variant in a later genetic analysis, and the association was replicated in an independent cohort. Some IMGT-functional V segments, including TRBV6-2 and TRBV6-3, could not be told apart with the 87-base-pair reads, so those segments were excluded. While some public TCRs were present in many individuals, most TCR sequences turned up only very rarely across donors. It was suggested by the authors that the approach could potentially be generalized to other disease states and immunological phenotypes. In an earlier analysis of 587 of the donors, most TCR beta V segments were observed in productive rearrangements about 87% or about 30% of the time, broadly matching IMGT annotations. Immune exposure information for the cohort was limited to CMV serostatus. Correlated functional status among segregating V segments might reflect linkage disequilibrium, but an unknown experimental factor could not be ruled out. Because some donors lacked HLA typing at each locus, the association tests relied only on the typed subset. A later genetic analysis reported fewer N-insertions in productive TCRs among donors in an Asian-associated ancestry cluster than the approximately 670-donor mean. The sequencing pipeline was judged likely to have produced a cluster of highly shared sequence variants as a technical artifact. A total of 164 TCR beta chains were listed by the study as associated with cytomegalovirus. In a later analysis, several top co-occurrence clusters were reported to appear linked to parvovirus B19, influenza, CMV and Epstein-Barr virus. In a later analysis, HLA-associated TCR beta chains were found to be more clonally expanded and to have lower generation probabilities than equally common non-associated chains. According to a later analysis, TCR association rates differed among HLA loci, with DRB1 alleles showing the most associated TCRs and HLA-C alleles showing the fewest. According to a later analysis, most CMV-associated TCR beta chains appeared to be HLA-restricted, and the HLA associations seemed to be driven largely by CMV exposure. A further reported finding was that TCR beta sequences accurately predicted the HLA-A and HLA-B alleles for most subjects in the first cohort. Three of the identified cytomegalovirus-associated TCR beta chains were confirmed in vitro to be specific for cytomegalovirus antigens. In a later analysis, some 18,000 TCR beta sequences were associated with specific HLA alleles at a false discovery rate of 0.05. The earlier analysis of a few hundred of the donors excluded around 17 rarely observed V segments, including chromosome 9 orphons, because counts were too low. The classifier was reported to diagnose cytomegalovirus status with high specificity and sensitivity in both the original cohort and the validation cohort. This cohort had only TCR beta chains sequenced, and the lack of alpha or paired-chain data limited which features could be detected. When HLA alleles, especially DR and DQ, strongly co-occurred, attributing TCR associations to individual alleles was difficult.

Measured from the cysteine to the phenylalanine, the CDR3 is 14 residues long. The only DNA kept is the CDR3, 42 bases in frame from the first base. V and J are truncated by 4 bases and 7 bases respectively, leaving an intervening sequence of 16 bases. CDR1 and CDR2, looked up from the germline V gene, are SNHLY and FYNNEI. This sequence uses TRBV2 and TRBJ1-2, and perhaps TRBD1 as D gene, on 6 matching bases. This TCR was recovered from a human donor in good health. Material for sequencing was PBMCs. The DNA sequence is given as TGTGCCAGCAGTGCCCGACAGGTCCAGGGTGGCTACACCTTC. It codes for CASSARQVQGGYTF.